A single sample is the source of the 25 T cell receptor beta chains below, sequenced in a study of Graves' ophthalmopathy and Graves' hyperthyroidism. RNA transcripts yielded amplified TCR beta CDR3 regions. Scientists carried out first-round RT-PCR using HTBI primers and then a second-round multiplex PCR. TCRdb passed the multiplex PCR reads through MiXCR, listing each CDR3 protein once. The data contain approximately 500,000 distinct CDR3 sequences, over 13% of them singletons. What was sequenced was blood. Receptor source: a woman aged 30 to 39 with Graves' ophthalmopathy.

This clonotype was found many times. The rearrangement uses TRBV3-1 and TRBJ1-1, with D perhaps TRBD1 (5 bases). The CDR3 loop spans 15 amino acids. V was trimmed by 0 bases and J by 6 bases, leaving 14 bases between them. Looked up from germline, CDR1 is LGHDT and CDR2 is YNNKEL (reference sequence). The CDR3 DNA reads as TGTGCCAGCAGCCAAGAATTCAGGGTGGTGCCTGAAGCTTTCTTT. Its translation is CASSQEFRVVPEAFF. Looking up the rest from reference TRBV3-1 and TRBJ1-1 gives the full variable domain: DTAVSQTPKYLVTQMGNDKSIKCEQNLGHDTMYWYKQDSKKFLKIMFSYNNKELIINETVPNRFSPKSPDKAHLNLHINSLELGDSAVYFCASSQEFRVVPEAFFGQGTRLTVV.

This clonotype showed up many times. The J gene is TRBJ2-3, the V gene TRBV19, with 7 bases lining up with TRBD1. Trimming at V came to 6 bases and at J to 6 bases, leaving 12 bases not matched to a gene. Germline CDR1 and CDR2: LNHDA and SQIVND (reference sequence). This CDR3 has 15 residues. Here the CDR3 reads CASRDTGVAIDTQYF. The CDR3 DNA reads as TGTGCCAGTAGGGACACAGGGGTGGCCATTGATACGCAGTATTTT.

The sample holds many counts of this clonotype. The chain combines TRBV29-1 with TRBJ1-1; weak D call: TRBD1 (6 bases). The CDR3 sequence is 15 residues long. The V and J ends lost 7 bases and 1 base respectively, with 19 bases between them. CDR1 and CDR2 from the germline V gene are SQVTM and ANQGSEA. In DNA form, the CDR3 reads TGCAGCGCCGGGACACTTCTTCTGGGGAACACTGAAGCTTTCTTT. Amino acid sequence: CSAGTLLLGNTEAFF.

This clonotype has ten or more counts. The V and J genes are TRBV30 and TRBJ2-2; 9 bases align to TRBD2. With 0 bases clipped from V and 4 bases from J, the junction kept 6 bases outside the gene matches. The CDR3 is 16 amino acids. Germline V gene lookup returns CDR1 GTSNPN and CDR2 SVGIG (reference sequence). The CDR3 nucleotides are TGTGCCTGGAGTGTGCGGGGGGGCCGGGGCACCGGGGAGCTGTTTTTT. As protein: CAWSVRGGRGTGELFF.

In the case of this clonotype: Because it lacks the conserved phenylalanine or tryptophan at the end, this CDR3 is likely a read error. The J gene is TRBJ2-7, the V gene TRBV6-5, with 7 bases identical to TRBD1. Germline CDR1 MNHEY, CDR2 SVGAGI. V was pared by 2 bases and J by 3 bases, with 7 bases of the junction left unmatched. This CDR3 region has 15 residues. CDR3 region: CASSYRGTASYEQYS. The CDR3 DNA is TGTGCCAGCAGTTACCGAGGGACAGCCAGCTACGAGCAGTACTCC.

This clonotype was counted ten times or more. The chain couples TRBV7-2 to TRBJ1-1, with TRBD1 matching over 10 bases. Germline CDR1 is SGHTA and CDR2 is FQGNSA. CDR3 length: 12 amino acids. Losses at the gene ends were 4 bases for V and 7 bases for J; bases not matched to a gene: 0. This chain's CDR3 is CASSWTGGEAFF. In DNA, the CDR3 is TGTGCCAGCAGCTGGACAGGGGGTGAAGCTTTCTTT.

In this sample, this clonotype turned up many times. The chain recombines TRBV10-3 with TRBJ2-2, with TRBD1 identical over 7 bases. The J segment lost 1 base and the V segment lost 4 bases, leaving 3 bases of the junction unmatched. Germline values: CDR1 ENHRY, CDR2 SYGVKD. This CDR3 spans 15 amino acids. The CDR3 nucleotides are TGTGCCATCAGTGGAGGGGGCTTGAACACCGGGGAGCTGTTTTTT. It translates to CAISGGGLNTGELFF.

This clonotype was recorded many times. The genes are TRBV19 and TRBJ1-5, with 7 bases aligning to TRBD1. CDR3 length: 15 residues. Germline V gene lookup returns CDR1 LNHDA and CDR2 SQIVND (reference sequence). V shed 4 bases and J 4 bases; nucleotides not matched to a gene: 7. Here the CDR3 DNA reads TGTGCCAGTAGTACCAACAGGGGACTAAATCAGCCCCAGCATTTT. Protein product: CASSTNRGLNQPQHF.

Many counts were recorded for this clonotype. The chain links TRBV6-5 to TRBJ2-7, with a possible D match to TRBD2 (6 bases). This CDR3 has 15 amino acids. V was pared by 6 bases and J by 2 bases, with 17 bases between. From germline, CDR1 is MNHEY and CDR2 SVGAGI. CDR3 nucleotide sequence: TGTGCCAGCAGACCTAGCGTGGCAACCACCTACGAGCAGTACTTC. Protein: CASRPSVATTYEQYF.

This clonotype has ten or more counts. The chain joins TRBV28 to TRBJ2-7, with 9 bases identical to TRBD1. The CDR3 has 16 amino acids. After removal of 6 bases from V and 7 bases from J, the junction contained 16 bases not matched to a gene. From germline, CDR1 is MDHEN and CDR2 SYDVKM. In DNA, the CDR3 is TGTGCCAGCAGCCCCGGGCCAGGACAGGGGTTCGGAGAGCAGTACTTC. Translation: CASSPGPGQGFGEQYF. Combining the CDR3 with reference TRBV28 and TRBJ2-7 gives the whole variable domain DVKVTQSSRYLVKRTGEKVFLECVQDMDHENMFWYRQDPGLGLRLIYFSYDVKMKEKGDIPEGYSVSREKKERFSLILESASTNQTSMYLCASSPGPGQGFGEQYFGPGTRLTVT.

This clonotype was recorded at least ten times. The chain couples TRBV6-1 to TRBJ1-6, with 7 bases lining up with TRBD1. The CDR3 runs 16 residues. CDR1 and CDR2 (germline): MNHNS, SASEGT. Unmatched junction bases numbered 14, after V lost 7 bases and J lost 8 bases. The CDR3 DNA reads as TGTGCCAGCAATGACAGGGCGCCCCCCGGAGATTCACCCCTCCACTTT. Its protein is CASNDRAPPGDSPLHF.

In its sample, this clonotype was seen many times. The rearrangement joins TRBV6-5 to TRBJ1-5, with D uncertain. CDR1 and CDR2 (germline): MNHEY, SVGAGI. CDR3 size: 15 residues. V dropped 2 bases and J dropped 0 bases, with 8 bases sitting between them. The chain's CDR3 is CASSYSSYSNQPQHF. Written as DNA, the CDR3 is TGTGCCAGCAGTTACAGCAGTTATAGCAATCAGCCCCAGCATTTT.

The chain employs TRBV30 and TRBJ2-5, with a weak D call TRBD2 (5 bases). V shed 5 bases and J shed 5 bases, with 12 bases lying between them. This CDR3 is 12 amino acids long. Looked up from germline, CDR1 is GTSNPN and CDR2 is SVGIG (reference sequence). CDR3 bases: TGTGCCTGGTCGGGGTCGGGGGAGACCCAGTACTTC. Encoded protein: CAWSGSGETQYF.

This clonotype appeared many times. V is TRBV11-2 and J is TRBJ2-7; D unresolved. The V and J ends lost 5 bases and 6 bases respectively, with 14 bases between them. The CDR3 has 13 amino acids. CDR1 and CDR2 (germline): SGHAT, FQNNGV. CDR3 in amino acids: CASSPPGLREQYF. The CDR3 coding sequence is TGTGCCAGCAGCCCCCCCGGGTTACGCGAGCAGTACTTC. The full variable domain, completed using reference TRBV11-2 and TRBJ2-7, is EAGVAQSPRYKIIEKRQSVAFWCNPISGHATLYWYQQILGQGPKLLIQFQNNGVVDDSQLPKDRFSAERLKGVDSTLKIQPAKLEDSAVYLCASSPPGLREQYFGPGTRLTVT.

This clonotype was seen at least ten times. The chain couples TRBV6-4 to TRBJ1-1, with 7 positions matching TRBD1. The germline V gene encodes CDR1 MRHNA and CDR2 SNTAGT. The junction had 7 bases not matched to a gene; V was cut back by 2 bases and J by 1 base. The CDR3 consists of 16 residues. The CDR3 nucleotides read TGTGCCAGCAGTGACATCGGGACAGAGACGAACACTGAAGCTTTCTTT. This gives the protein CASSDIGTETNTEAFF.

The chain employs TRBV28 and TRBJ2-7, with D perhaps matching TRBD1 (6 bases). Germline CDR1 reads MDHEN; CDR2 reads SYDVKM. Trimming stripped 2 bases from V and 0 bases from J, with 11 bases between. This CDR3 is 15 amino acids long. CDR3 in DNA: TGTGCCAGCAGTTTAAATAACAGGGTCTCCTACGAGCAGTACTTC. Translation: CASSLNNRVSYEQYF.

The chain links TRBV20-1 to TRBJ1-5; TRBD1 agrees at 9 bases. With 6 bases clipped from V and 9 bases from J, the junction kept 9 bases outside the gene matches. The CDR3 is 13 amino acids. The germline gives CDR1 DFQATT, CDR2 SNEGSKA (reference sequence). The CDR3 DNA follows: TGCAGTGCCTACAGGGGGCCCGAGGGGCCCCAGCATTTT. Translated: CSAYRGPEGPQHF.

The rearrangement uses TRBV18 and TRBJ2-7; the match to TRBD1 covers 8 bases. Germline CDR1 and CDR2: KGHSH and LQKENI. The CDR3 covers 17 residues. V lost 6 bases and J lost 0; bases outside the gene matches: 13. The CDR3 is CASSRTGGRTSSYEQYF. DNA of the CDR3: TGTGCCAGCTCGCGTACAGGGGGTCGAACCAGCTCCTACGAGCAGTACTTC.

This clonotype was counted at least ten times. This chain joins TRBV20-1 and TRBJ1-5; no definite D call. Germline V CDR1 and CDR2: DFQATT, SNEGSKA (reference sequence). V lost 0 bases to trimming and J lost 6 bases, with 12 bases between them. The CDR3 runs to 14 residues. CDR3 bases: TGCAGTGCTAGAGATTTGAGGGCGGTTCAGCCCCAGCATTTT. This codes for CSARDLRAVQPQHF.

J is TRBJ2-4 and V is TRBV18; 7 nucleotides align to TRBD2. This CDR3 is 16 amino acids long. V lost 1 base to trimming and J lost 1 base; unmatched junction nucleotides: 4. Germline-derived CDR1 and CDR2 are KGHSH and LQKENI. The CDR3, as DNA: TGTGCCAGCTCACCACATGGAGCGGGGGCCAAAAACATTCAGTACTTC. It is translated as CASSPHGAGAKNIQYF.

This clonotype was picked up many times. The chain carries TRBV5-1 and TRBJ1-1; 10 bases match TRBD1. This CDR3 is 16 amino acids long. V was clipped by 0 bases and J by 6 bases; unmatched bases: 8. Germline V lookup: CDR1 SGHRS, CDR2 YFSETQ. CDR3 amino acids: CASSLGDRGKGAEAFF. The CDR3 DNA reads as TGCGCCAGCAGCTTGGGGGACAGGGGCAAAGGCGCTGAAGCTTTCTTT.

In this sample, this clonotype turned up many times. The chain links TRBV19 to TRBJ1-1, with a tentative D call TRBD1 (5 bases). Looked up from germline, CDR1 is LNHDA and CDR2 is SQIVND (reference sequence). V was shortened by 3 bases and J by 1 base, with 12 bases between the two germline ends. The CDR3 contains 15 residues. CDR3 sequence (DNA): TGTGCCAGTAGTATCAAGGGGAGTGAGAACACTGAAGCTTTCTTT. Translating gives CASSIKGSENTEAFF.

A word on this clonotype: The conserved final phenylalanine or tryptophan is absent from the CDR3, which likely points to a read error. The chain recombines TRBV20-1 with TRBJ1-2; 7 bases are shared with TRBD1. From germline, CDR1 is DFQATT and CDR2 SNEGSKA (reference sequence). V trimming: 6 bases; J trimming: 4 bases; junction bases outside the gene matches: 8. This CDR3 contains 13 residues. The DNA of the CDR3 is TGCAGTGCCCAGGAGGGGGCGGGCTATGGCTACACCTAC. It encodes CSAQEGAGYGYTY.

Ten or more counts support this clonotype. Just one base apart from a much larger clone, this may be a read error. CDR3 loop: CSARGRETGAFF. Written as DNA, the CDR3 is TGCAGTGCTAGAGGGCGCGAGACTGGAGCTTTCTTT. This sequence joins TRBV20-1 and TRBJ1-1; D unclear. Germline V gene sequence: CDR1 DFQATT, CDR2 SNEGSKA (reference sequence). The CDR3 has 12 amino acids.

The sample holds many counts of this clonotype. The CDR3 DNA sequence: TGTGCCAGCAGCCCCTCCATAACCCAGTACTTC. Amino acids: CASSPSITQYF. The chain combines TRBV6-2 or TRBV6-3 with TRBJ2-5; no clear D. The V gene lost 6 bases and the J gene lost 8 bases, with 10 bases spanning the gap. Germline V lookup: CDR1 MNHEY, CDR2 SVGEGT. The CDR3 is 11 amino acids.